The 26 T cell receptor beta chains in this list originate from one sample, sequenced in a study of cytomegalovirus exposure and HLA in healthy donors (dated by TCRdb to 2016 to 2017). The library was generated by the immunoSEQ multiplex PCR assay. A mixture of 60 forward primers for TCR Vbeta segments and 13 reverse primers for TCR Jbeta segments was used in the multiplex PCR. Entries here come from immuneACCESS through TCRdb and include only in-frame sequences with V and J called. Some clones fail to appear in such tables; in the studies checked, an unresolved V gene covers under half of the shortfall, and the cause of the remainder is unknown. The sample data list over 150,000 clones, and 70% to 85% of these were observed just once. More than 3.5% of the sample goes to the ten largest clones. Sequenced material: PBMCs. These TCRs come from a middle-aged man in good health and CMV-seronegative.

The chain has TRBV11-2 and TRBJ2-1, with D perhaps matching TRBD2 (7 bases). CDR1 is SGHAT and CDR2 is FQNNGV in the germline V gene. Trimming cost V 6 bases and J 8 bases, with 20 bases left between them. The CDR3 consists of 15 residues. CDR3 in amino acids: CASRFWGGALDEQFF. The CDR3 DNA follows: TGTGCCAGCAGATTTTGGGGGGGGGCCTTGGATGAGCAGTTCTTC.

The chain joins TRBV7-9 to TRBJ1-1; D call uncertain. CDR3 size: 15 residues. Trimming pared 0 bases from V and 5 bases from J, leaving 13 bases between. CDR1 SEHNR and CDR2 FQNEAQ come from the germline V gene (reference sequence). This CDR3 reads CASSLAVGVRTEAFF. The CDR3 bases are TGTGCCAGCAGCTTAGCAGTGGGAGTGAGGACTGAAGCTTTCTTT. Using reference TRBV7-9 and TRBJ1-1 for the parts outside the CDR3, the full variable domain is DTGVSQNPRHKITKRGQNVTFRCDPISEHNRLYWYRQTLGQGPEFLTYFQNEAQLEKSRLLSDRFSAERPKGSFSTLEIQRTEQGDSAMYLCASSLAVGVRTEAFFGQGTRLTVV.

The rearrangement uses TRBV6-5 and TRBJ1-1; D ambiguous. This CDR3 spans 15 amino acids. CDR1 and CDR2 from the germline V gene are MNHEY and SVGAGI. V was clipped by 2 bases and J by 1 base, with 11 bases between them. CDR3 protein: CASSYGPVGNTEAFF. As DNA, the CDR3 is TGTGCCAGCAGTTACGGGCCTGTTGGGAACACTGAAGCTTTCTTT.

The chain couples TRBV5-1 to TRBJ2-2; 8 positions agree with TRBD1. This CDR3 spans 16 amino acids. CDR1 and CDR2 from the germline V gene are SGHRS and YFSETQ. V trimming: 5 bases; J trimming: 6 bases; junction bases outside the gene matches: 12. DNA of the CDR3: TGCGCCAGCAGAGACTCGGGACAGGTTAGGTCCGGGGAGCTGTTTTTT. Translated, it gives CASRDSGQVRSGELFF.

V usage is TRBV6-1 and J usage is TRBJ2-7; possibly TRBD1 for D (6 bases). Trimming shortened V by 7 bases and J by 4 bases, and 14 bases separated the two germline ends. Germline V gene sequence: CDR1 MNHNS, CDR2 SASEGT. CDR3 size: 13 residues. The CDR3 bases are TGTGCCAGCAATTGGGGCAGGGGATACGAGCAGTACTTC. Translation gives CASNWGRGYEQYF.

The rearrangement joins TRBV14 to TRBJ2-2, with D possibly being TRBD2 (6 bases). From germline, CDR1 is SGHDN and CDR2 FVKESK. V shed 8 bases and J shed 1 base, with 14 bases lying between them. The CDR3 consists of 15 residues. The chain's CDR3 is CASSPGGWNTGELFF. CDR3 nucleotides: TGTGCCAGCTCCCCCGGGGGATGGAACACCGGGGAGCTGTTTTTT.

The chain is built from TRBV4-2 and TRBJ2-7, with 13 bases that match TRBD2. The CDR3 is made up of 16 amino acids. Germline V lookup: CDR1 LGHNA, CDR2 YNFKEQ. The junction had 5 bases not matched to a gene; V was cut back by 0 bases and J by 6 bases. CDR3 residues: CASSQELAGGPLEQYF. Written as DNA, the CDR3 is TGTGCCAGCAGCCAAGAACTAGCGGGGGGGCCCCTCGAGCAGTACTTC.

The rearrangement uses TRBV5-6 and TRBJ2-2, with D possibly TRBD1 on 6 matching bases. Per the germline V gene, CDR1 is SGHDT and CDR2 is YYEEEE. The V gene lost 5 bases and the J gene lost 7 bases, with 15 bases spanning the gap. The CDR3 contains 14 residues. The CDR3 loop reads CASRPDRGNGELFF. In DNA form, the CDR3 reads TGTGCCAGCAGGCCGGACAGAGGTAACGGGGAGCTGTTTTTT.

A few counts support this clone. This chain connects TRBV5-4 to TRBJ1-1, with D uncertain. CDR3 length: 14 residues. Germline CDR1 SGHNT, CDR2 YYREEE (reference sequence). V was trimmed by 2 bases and J by 7 bases, leaving 15 bases between them. The CDR3 loop reads CASSFLDGGIEAFF. The CDR3 nucleotides are TGTGCCAGCAGCTTTCTAGACGGCGGAATTGAAGCTTTCTTT.

This rearrangement joins TRBV7-9 to TRBJ2-7; 8 nucleotides match TRBD1. The CDR3 loop spans 16 amino acids. J lost 0 bases, V lost 5 bases, and 9 bases had no gene match. Looked up from germline, CDR1 is SEHNR and CDR2 is FQNEAQ (reference sequence). The chain's CDR3 is CASSRTGGESSYEQYF. DNA of the CDR3: TGTGCCAGCAGCCGTACAGGGGGTGAGTCCTCCTACGAGCAGTACTTC.

The V and J genes are TRBV6-5 and TRBJ1-1; no definite D call. Trimming shortened V by 5 bases and J by 7 bases, and 8 bases separated the two germline ends. The CDR3 has 11 residues. From germline, CDR1 is MNHEY and CDR2 SVGAGI. The CDR3 reads CASSTLDEAFF. CDR3 bases: TGTGCCAGCAGTACACTAGATGAAGCTTTCTTT.

V and J are TRBV29-1 and TRBJ2-1; D is unclear. The germline V gene encodes CDR1 SQVTM and CDR2 ANQGSEA. The CDR3 contains 13 residues. V lost 7 bases and J 1 base, leaving 11 bases between the germline ends. CDR3 loop: CSGRSPSYNEQFF. The DNA of the CDR3 is TGCAGCGGGCGGTCCCCATCCTACAATGAGCAGTTCTTC.

This clone was counted a few times. V usage is TRBV30 and J usage is TRBJ1-1; unclear D gene. Germline V gene data show CDR1 as GTSNPN and CDR2 as SVGIG (reference sequence). The V and J ends lost 5 bases and 0 bases respectively, with 10 bases between them. The CDR3 contains 13 residues. CDR3 region: CAWCRDLNTEAFF. The CDR3 bases are TGTGCCTGGTGCCGAGACTTGAACACTGAAGCTTTCTTT.

The chain recombines TRBV6-6 with TRBJ1-4, with D possibly being TRBD1 (5 bases). Germline V lookup: CDR1 MNHNY, CDR2 SVGAGI (reference sequence). V was trimmed by 6 bases and J by 8 bases, leaving 16 bases between them. The CDR3 covers 14 residues. Here the CDR3 DNA reads TGTGCCAGCAGGTTAAGGGGTTCGAGAGAAAAACTGTTTTTT. It encodes CASRLRGSREKLFF.

The chain carries TRBV19 and TRBJ2-7; D is perhaps TRBD1 (6 bases). Trimming left V 5 bases short and J 0 bases short, with 8 bases between. The CDR3 consists of 13 residues. Germline CDR1 is LNHDA and CDR2 is SQIVND (reference sequence). The CDR3 here is CASSYRDSYEQYF. Here the CDR3 DNA reads TGTGCCAGTAGTTACAGGGACTCCTACGAGCAGTACTTC.

Written as DNA, the CDR3 is TGTGCCAGCAGCTATGGACTAGCGGGATACAATGAGCAGTTCTTC. As protein: CASSYGLAGYNEQFF. This chain links TRBV14 with TRBJ2-1; 12 bases agree with TRBD2. Germline CDR1 SGHDN, CDR2 FVKESK. V gave up 5 bases and J gave up 4 bases; unmatched junction bases: 3. CDR3 length equals 15 residues.

The chain has TRBV7-3 and TRBJ2-7; TRBD2 matches at 7 bases. The CDR3 has 15 residues. V lost 2 bases, J lost 3 bases, and 7 bases stayed unmatched. CDR1 is SGHTA, CDR2 FQGTGA, per germline. CDR3 bases: TGTGCCAGCAGCTTATGGGCAGGGAGGGACTACGAGCAGTACTTC. Amino acid sequence: CASSLWAGRDYEQYF.

The chain employs TRBV5-1 and TRBJ2-7; 7 positions agree with TRBD1. This CDR3 comprises 13 residues. The V gene end was trimmed by 3 bases and the J gene end by 2 bases; junction bases not matched to a gene: 2. Germline loops: CDR1 SGHRS, CDR2 YFSETQ. The CDR3 bases are TGCGCCAGCAGCTACGGGACAGCCTACGAGCAGTACTTC. It translates to CASSYGTAYEQYF.

This chain uses TRBV5-6 with TRBJ1-2; 7 bases match TRBD1. Looked up from germline, CDR1 is SGHDT and CDR2 is YYEEEE. Unmatched junction bases numbered 4, after V lost 3 bases and J lost 5 bases. This CDR3 region has 13 residues. This chain's CDR3 is CASSWGQNYGYTF. The DNA for the CDR3 is TGTGCCAGCAGCTGGGGACAGAATTATGGCTACACCTTC.

The chain couples TRBV30 to TRBJ2-1; D gene uncertain. V was pared by 4 bases and J by 9 bases, with 13 bases between. Looked up from germline, CDR1 is GTSNPN and CDR2 is SVGIG (reference sequence). The CDR3 runs to 12 residues. The CDR3 region has the DNA TGTGCCTGGAATGGTCAGCGTGGTGAGCAGTTCTTC. Protein sequence: CAWNGQRGEQFF.

The V gene is TRBV15, the J gene TRBJ1-6, with 8 bases fitting TRBD1. The germline V gene encodes CDR1 LNHNV and CDR2 YYDKDF (reference sequence). V lost 3 bases and J lost 6; bases outside the gene matches: 1. The length of the CDR3 is 14 residues. The CDR3 spells CATSSGQGNSPLHF. For the CDR3, the DNA is TGTGCCACCAGCAGCGGACAGGGTAATTCACCCCTCCACTTT. The full variable domain, with the rest looked up from reference TRBV15 and TRBJ1-6, is DAMVIQNPRYQVTQFGKPVTLSCSQTLNHNVMYWYQQKSSQAPKLLFHYYDKDFNNEADTPDNFQSRRPNTSFCFLDIRSPGLGDTAMYLCATSSGQGNSPLHFGNGTRLTVT.

The rearrangement uses TRBV10-3 and TRBJ1-1; weak D call: TRBD1 (5 bases). With 11 bases removed from V and 3 bases from J, the gap between germline ends came to 13 bases. In germline, CDR1 is ENHRY, CDR2 SYGVKD. The CDR3 spans 12 residues. DNA of the CDR3: TGTGCCCCGGGGGGTAGGGACACTGAAGCTTTCTTT. It specifies CAPGGRDTEAFF.

The chain is built from TRBV29-1 and TRBJ2-7; tentative D call: TRBD2 (7 bases). V lost 7 bases, J lost 4 bases, and 23 bases lay in between. The CDR3 covers 15 residues. Germline assignment: CDR1 SQVTM and CDR2 ANQGSEA. CDR3 nucleotide sequence: TGCAGCGCGGGGCGAGGGGGGGCAGGGGAATACGAGCAGTACTTC. This gives the protein CSAGRGGAGEYEQYF.

This rearrangement joins TRBV6-5 to TRBJ2-2; 12 positions match TRBD1. CDR3 length equals 15 residues. Germline V lookup: CDR1 MNHEY, CDR2 SVGAGI. Losses at the gene ends were 7 bases for V and 6 bases for J; bases not matched to a gene: 6. CDR3 nucleotide sequence: TGTGCCAGCAAGGGACAGGGGGCTTTGTCCGGGGAGCTGTTTTTT. It translates to CASKGQGALSGELFF.

This chain links TRBV5-1 with TRBJ2-2; D is uncertain. Germline V gene sequence: CDR1 SGHRS, CDR2 YFSETQ. This CDR3 region has 14 residues. V was pared by 0 bases and J by 1 base, with 4 bases between. The CDR3 region has the DNA TGCGCCAGCAGCTTGGCTCGGAACACCGGGGAGCTGTTTTTT. As protein: CASSLARNTGELFF.

This clone was seen a few times. The chain employs TRBV11-3 and TRBJ1-6; D is possibly TRBD1 (5 bases). Trimming left V 5 bases short and J 9 bases short, with 17 bases between. In germline, CDR1 is SGHNT, CDR2 YENEEA. There are 15 residues in the CDR3. The CDR3 DNA reads TGTGCCAGCAGCCGCAGCAGGGAGGGTGGTTCACCCCTCCACTTT. Its translation is CASSRSREGGSPLHF.